This T cell receptor beta chain is from a study of vaccination and CD4 T cells after COVID-19. Study as a whole: The convalescents included six males and four females, and among them two were Hispanic while seven were Caucasian.

Per germline, CDR1 SGHTA and CDR2 FQGNSA. V was clipped by 1 base and J by 8 bases, with 14 bases between them. The CDR3 totals 14 residues. Treatment indicated: approximately nine-day PBMC culture with coronavirus spike peptide pools or control peptides (ViraFEST assay). The Oncomine TCR Beta short-read assay was what sequenced the DNA obtained from cultured CD4+ T cells. TCRdb independently ran MiXCR on the PCR reads; one entry per CDR3 protein. The sample lists 19,000 or so distinct CDR3 sequences, around 42% occurring once. Remarks on this clonotype: Its matching antigen is unknown.

The clonotype comes from a human donor who had recovered from COVID-19. This sample comprised CD4+ T cells from blood, cultured in vitro, obtained after SARS-CoV-2 vaccination. The chain links TRBV7-2 to TRBJ1-2; D is undetermined. CDR3 in amino acids: CASSLEREQFGYTF. Written as DNA, the CDR3 is TGTGCCAGCAGCTTAGAGAGGGAGCAGTTCGGCTACACCTTC.